The clone carrying this T cell receptor beta chain was seen a single time. These data are taken from a study of blood T cell repertoires in COVID-19. The wider study: Italy, Spain and the United States were the sources of the convalescent and acute COVID-19 samples. PBMCs, B-cell-depleted T cells, or T cells were the source of the cDNA or gDNA that made up the material.

Source study methods: By means of reference gene primer amplification, nucleated cell counts were estimated. Assay used: immunoSEQ multiplex PCR; TCRdb lists only in-frame clones, some missing. That table is the source of V, J and clone size, and D and trimming were worked out from the DNA. The sample yields about 200,000 clones, about four fifths seen once. Germline assignment: CDR1 LNHDA and CDR2 SQIVND (reference sequence). Trimming left V 5 bases short and J 3 bases short, with 14 bases between. This CDR3 has 14 residues. The chain carries TRBV19 and TRBJ2-7, with D perhaps TRBD2 (6 bases). The sequenced sample consisted of peripheral blood. This receptor was taken from a woman aged 45-59 years with acute or convalescent COVID-19. CDR3 sequence: CASSSRGPRYEQYF. DNA of the CDR3: TGTGCCAGTAGTTCGCGGGGACCGCGCTACGAGCAGTACTTC.